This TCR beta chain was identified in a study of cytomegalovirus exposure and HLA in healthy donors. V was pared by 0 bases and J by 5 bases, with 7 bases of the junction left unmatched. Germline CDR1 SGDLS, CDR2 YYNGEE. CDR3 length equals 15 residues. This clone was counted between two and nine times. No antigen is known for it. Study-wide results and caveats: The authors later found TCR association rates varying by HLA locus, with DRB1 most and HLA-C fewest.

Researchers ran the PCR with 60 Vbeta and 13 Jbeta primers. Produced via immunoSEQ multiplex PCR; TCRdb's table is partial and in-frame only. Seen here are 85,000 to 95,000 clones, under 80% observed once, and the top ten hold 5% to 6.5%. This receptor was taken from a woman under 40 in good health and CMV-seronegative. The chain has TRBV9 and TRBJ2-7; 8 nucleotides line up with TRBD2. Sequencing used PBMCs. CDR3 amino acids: CASSVGPGGGHEQYF. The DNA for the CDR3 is TGTGCCAGCAGCGTAGGTCCGGGAGGGGGGCACGAGCAGTACTTC.